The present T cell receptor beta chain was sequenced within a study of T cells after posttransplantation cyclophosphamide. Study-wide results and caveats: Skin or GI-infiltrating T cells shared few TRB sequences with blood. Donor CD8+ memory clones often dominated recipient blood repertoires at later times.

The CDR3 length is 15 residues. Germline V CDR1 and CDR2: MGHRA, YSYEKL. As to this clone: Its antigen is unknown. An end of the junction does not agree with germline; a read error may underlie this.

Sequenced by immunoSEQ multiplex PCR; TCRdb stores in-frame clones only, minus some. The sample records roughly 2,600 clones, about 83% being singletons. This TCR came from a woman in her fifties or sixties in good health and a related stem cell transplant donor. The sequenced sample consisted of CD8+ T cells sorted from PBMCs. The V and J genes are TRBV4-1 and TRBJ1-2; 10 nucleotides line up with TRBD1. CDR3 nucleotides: TGCGCCAGCAGCCAAGGACAGGGGGCTAAGTATGGCTACACCTTC. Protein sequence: CASSQGQGAKYGYTF.